This TCR beta chain was profiled in a study of T cells in Graves' hyperthyroidism and ophthalmopathy. What was amplified from RNA transcripts were TCR beta CDR3 regions. In the first-round RT-PCR of the TCR CDR3, the HTBI primer set was used. In TCRdb, the multiplex PCR reads were re-called with MiXCR into one record per CDR3 protein. This table holds about 640,000 distinct CDR3 sequences, about 20% found once. Germline CDR1 LGHDT, CDR2 YNNKEL (reference sequence). The CDR3 spans 12 residues. Trimming cost V 2 bases and J 16 bases; bases outside gene matches: 5. The J gene is TRBJ1-6, the V gene TRBV3-1; 7 bases are a match to TRBD1. The receptor's source is a man aged 25 to 40 with Graves' ophthalmopathy. The material sequenced was blood. CDR3 DNA sequence: TGTGCCAGCAGCCAAAACCGGGACAGTCTCCACTTT. Its protein is CASSQNRDSLHF.